Shown below are 25 T cell receptor beta chains from a single sample sequenced in a study of T cell clonality in common variable immunodeficiency. Antigen specificity for these receptors is unknown. Assay: immunoSEQ multiplex PCR; the TCRdb copy retains only in-frame clones and omits some. Altogether 40,000 or so clones were found in the sample, and no singletons occur. Study-wide results and limits: In common variable immunodeficiency, TCR beta chains reportedly carried fewer deletions and N-nucleotide insertions.

Sample: peripheral blood mononuclear cells. The receptors derive from a human donor with common variable immunodeficiency.

There are many counts of this clone. The read is 3 residues too short to cover the CDR3 end, so that end is filled in from the germline J gene. The chain links TRBV18 to TRBJ1-1; 8 positions agree with TRBD1. V dropped 5 bases and J dropped 1; count of bases not matched to a gene: 9. Germline V gives CDR1 KGHSH, CDR2 LQKENI. The CDR3 has 16 amino acids. CDR3 region: CASSTQRQGQNTEAFF. CDR3 DNA (partial): TGTGCCAGCTCAACGCAAAGACAGGGGCAGAACACTGAA.

Of note for this clone: The read terminates 3 residues before the CDR3 end, so the remaining end is supplied by the germline J gene. The chain combines TRBV2 with TRBJ1-6; D unclear. The V gene's germline CDR1 is SNHLY and CDR2 FYNNEI. The CDR3 has 16 residues. V lost 3 bases and J 7 bases, leaving 16 bases between the germline ends. The CDR3 here is CASSDGIVVGNSPLHF. The CDR3 DNA, read in part, is TGTGCCAGCAGTGATGGAATCGTAGTAGGGAATTCACCC.

This clone has more than one count but fewer than ten. The read halts 3 residues ahead of the CDR3 end, with the missing end drawn from the germline J gene. The chain couples TRBV20-1 to TRBJ1-6; 9 bases line up with TRBD1. The V and J ends lost 6 bases and 7 bases, in that order; junction bases with no gene match: 19. This CDR3 contains 18 residues. Germline loops: CDR1 DFQATT, CDR2 SNEGSKA (reference sequence). CDR3 DNA, as far as it was read: TGCAGTGCAATCCCTCTTCATAAACAGGGGGCGCCGAATTCACCC. Translated, it gives CSAIPLHKQGAPNSP. The CDR3 reads in full as CSAIPLHKQGAPNSPLHF.

This clone was picked up many times. The missing CDR3 end, 3 residues past where the read stops, is filled in from the germline J gene. This chain joins TRBV19 and TRBJ1-3, with a tentative D call TRBD1 (6 bases). This CDR3 comprises 14 residues. V lost 5 bases and J lost 2, with 10 bases in between. The germline gives CDR1 LNHDA, CDR2 SQIVND (reference sequence). The DNA read from the CDR3 is TGTGCCAGTAGTTCAGGGGAACCTGGAAACACC. Its protein is CASSSGEPGNT. In full, the CDR3 is CASSSGEPGNTIYF.

At least ten counts were recorded for this clone. The observed sequence ends 3 residues before the CDR3 terminus, with the missing tail filled in from the germline J gene. The rearrangement links TRBV29-1 to TRBJ2-1; no firm D call. The germline V and J ends were trimmed by 6 bases and 0 bases, with 9 bases remaining between them. Looked up from germline, CDR1 is SQVTM and CDR2 is ANQGSEA. CDR3 length: 13 residues. The CDR3 region is CSVVTGSYNEQFF. CDR3 DNA, as far as it was read: TGCAGCGTAGTGACGGGCTCCTACAATGAG.

This clone was picked up a small number of times. The read halts 3 residues ahead of the CDR3 end, with the missing end drawn from the germline J gene. The V call is TRBV20-1, the J call TRBJ2-7; a weak D match, TRBD2 (6 bases). The germline V gene has CDR1 DFQATT and CDR2 SNEGSKA (reference sequence). V lost 3 bases and J lost 4, with 13 bases in between. The CDR3 sequence is 13 residues long. Partial CDR3 DNA: TGCAGTGCTAGGTCGGGAGCGGCTTACGAG. This codes for CSARSGAAYE. The whole CDR3 protein is CSARSGAAYEQYF.

This clone was found many times. Read coverage stops 3 residues before the CDR3 terminus; the germline J gene supplies the remainder. The chain links TRBV20-1 to TRBJ1-5; 7 positions match TRBD1. With 1 base clipped from V and 0 bases from J, the junction kept 6 bases outside the gene matches. The CDR3 extends over 16 amino acids. Per germline, CDR1 DFQATT and CDR2 SNEGSKA (reference sequence). The CDR3 protein is CSARGTGDNSNQPQHF. The part of the CDR3 DNA that was read is TGCAGTGCTAGAGGGACAGGTGATAATAGCAATCAGCCC.

This clone was detected ten times or more. The read terminates 3 residues before the CDR3 end, so the remaining end is supplied by the germline J gene. The chain employs TRBV7-2 and TRBJ2-7; D perhaps matches TRBD1 (6 bases). Germline values: CDR1 SGHTA, CDR2 FQGNSA. Trimming took off 2 bases at V and 5 bases at J, with 10 bases between the two ends. The CDR3 has 13 amino acids. The sequenced part of the CDR3 DNA is TGTGCCAGCAGCTTACAGGGGTTGAACGAG. This codes for CASSLQGLNE. The whole CDR3 protein is CASSLQGLNEQYF.

Notes on this clone: From the germline J gene comes the end of the CDR3, since the read stops 3 residues before it. The chain is built from TRBV18 and TRBJ2-5, with TRBD1 identical over 9 bases. Trimming removed 4 bases from V and 0 bases from J; junction bases left unmatched: 0. In germline, CDR1 is KGHSH, CDR2 LQKENI. The CDR3 sequence is 14 residues long. Incomplete CDR3 DNA: TGTGCCAGCTCACGGACAGGGGACCAAGAGACC. Protein product: CASSRTGDQET. The complete CDR3 sequence is CASSRTGDQETQYF.

CDR3 bases read: TGCGCCAGCAGCTTAGTCCAGGGTGGGGAG. Translation: CASSLVQGGE. The whole CDR3 sequence is CASSLVQGGELFF. V and J are TRBV5-1 and TRBJ2-2; possible D gene TRBD1, 5 bases. The read terminates 3 residues before the CDR3 end, so the remaining end is supplied by the germline J gene. Germline values: CDR1 SGHRS, CDR2 YFSETQ. This CDR3 region has 13 residues. V lost 2 bases, J lost 8 bases, and 10 bases lay in between.

This clone was seen only a few times. The read comes to an end 3 residues before the CDR3 does, leaving the germline J gene to fill in the end. The chain has TRBV5-1 and TRBJ2-7, with 14 bases lining up with TRBD2. Trimming at V came to 2 bases and at J to 6 bases, leaving 4 bases not matched to a gene. Germline V gives CDR1 SGHRS, CDR2 YFSETQ. The CDR3 has 15 residues. The sequenced part of the CDR3 DNA is TGCGCCAGCAGCTTAGGGACTAGCGGGAGCGCCGAG. Amino acids: CASSLGTSGSAE. The whole CDR3 protein reads CASSLGTSGSAEQYF.

About this clone itself: Coverage ceases 3 residues before the CDR3 finishes, and the germline J gene fills in the end. V usage is TRBV5-1 and J usage is TRBJ2-7; 9 bases fit TRBD2. From germline, CDR1 is SGHRS and CDR2 YFSETQ. The V segment lost 2 bases and the J segment 3 bases; nucleotides outside the gene matches: 9. The CDR3 sequence is 16 residues long. The DNA read from the CDR3 is TGCGCCAGCAGCTTCGGCGGGAGCGGGGGGTACTACGAG. Its protein is CASSFGGSGGYYE. The full CDR3 is CASSFGGSGGYYEQYF. Based on the CDR3 plus reference TRBV5-1 and TRBJ2-7, the full variable domain is KAGVTQTPRYLIKTRGQQVTLSCSPISGHRSVSWYQQTPGQGLQFLFEYFSETQRNKGNFPGRFSGRQFSNSRSEMNVSTLELGDSALYLCASSFGGSGGYYEQYFGPGTRLTVT.

In its sample, this clone was seen a few times. Read coverage stops 3 residues before the CDR3 terminus; the germline J gene supplies the remainder. The genes are TRBV11-2 and TRBJ2-1, with D uncertain. Trimming shortened V by 3 bases and J by 7 bases, and 7 bases separated the two germline ends. The V gene's germline CDR1 is SGHAT and CDR2 FQNNGV. CDR3 length: 12 residues. CDR3 DNA, as far as it was read: TGTGCCAGCAGCTTTGCCGGGAATGAG. It is translated as CASSFAGNE. In full, the CDR3 reads CASSFAGNEQFF.

At least ten counts were recorded for this clone. The DNA ends 3 residues before the CDR3 does, and the rest of the CDR3 is filled in from the germline J gene. The rearrangement links TRBV20-1 to TRBJ2-7; D may be TRBD2 (5 bases). V lost 3 bases, J lost 5 bases, and 11 bases lay in between. This CDR3 contains 12 residues. The germline V gene has CDR1 DFQATT and CDR2 SNEGSKA (reference sequence). The sequenced CDR3 bases are TGCAGTGCTAGTCGGCAGGAGGACGAG. Translated: CSASRQEDE. In full, the CDR3 is CSASRQEDEQYF.

On this clone itself: Read sequence stops 3 residues before the CDR3 end, and the germline J gene provides the missing end. This sequence joins TRBV30 and TRBJ2-7, with 7 positions matching TRBD1. CDR1 and CDR2 (germline): GTSNPN, SVGIG (reference sequence). CDR3 size: 12 residues. After removal of 3 bases from V and 6 bases from J, the junction contained 5 bases not matched to a gene. The DNA read from the CDR3 is TGTGCCTGGAGGGAATACAGGGGCGAG. It yields the protein CAWREYRGE. The CDR3 in its entirety is CAWREYRGEQYF.

In regard to this clone: With the read ending 3 residues before the CDR3 end, the germline J gene is used to fill in that end. The chain carries TRBV30 and TRBJ1-4, with a weak D call TRBD1 (5 bases). Per germline, CDR1 GTSNPN and CDR2 SVGIG (reference sequence). Trimming cost V 6 bases and J 8 bases, with 10 bases left between them. The CDR3 is 11 amino acids. The sequenced part of the CDR3 DNA is TGTGCCTGTGGACACCAGGAAAAA. It specifies CACGHQEK. The CDR3 in its entirety is CACGHQEKLFF. The full variable domain, its missing parts supplied by reference TRBV30 and TRBJ1-4, is SQTIHQWPATLVQPVGSPLSLECTVEGTSNPNLYWYRQAAGRGLQLLFYSVGIGQISSEVPQNLSASRPQDRQFILSSKKLLLSDSGFYLCACGHQEKLFFGSGTQLSVL.

About this clone: The read ends 3 residues shy of where the CDR3 ends; the end is completed using the germline J gene. The chain joins TRBV19 to TRBJ2-2, with D maybe TRBD2 (6 bases). The V gene lost 7 bases and the J gene lost 6 bases, with 18 bases spanning the gap. Germline lookup yields CDR1 LNHDA and CDR2 SQIVND (reference sequence). CDR3 size: 15 residues. The CDR3 region is CASNPRDFLAGELFF. The CDR3 bases that were read are TGTGCCAGTAATCCTAGGGACTTCTTGGCCGGGGAG.

A remark on this clone: The CDR3 is cut off 3 residues early in the read; its end comes from the germline J gene. V is TRBV19 and J is TRBJ1-3; unclear D gene. Germline loops: CDR1 LNHDA, CDR2 SQIVND (reference sequence). V lost 4 bases, J lost 0 bases, and 13 bases lay in between. The CDR3 is 16 residues long. Incomplete CDR3 DNA: TGTGCCAGTAGTAAGGTCCGCCTCAGCTCTGGAAACACC. It encodes CASSKVRLSSGNT. The full CDR3 is CASSKVRLSSGNTIYF.

About this clone: The CDR3 end falls 3 residues outside the read, so it is completed with the germline J gene. The V call is TRBV7-2, the J call TRBJ1-2, with D possibly being TRBD1 (5 bases). The CDR3 runs to 15 residues. Trimming removed 1 base at V and 3 bases at J, with 12 bases between. Germline lookup yields CDR1 SGHTA and CDR2 FQGNSA. The CDR3 reads CASSLGGELHYGYTF. Incomplete CDR3 DNA: TGTGCCAGCAGCTTAGGAGGGGAGTTACACTATGGC.

In its sample, this clone was seen a few times. The CDR3 end lies 3 residues beyond the end of the read and is filled in from the germline J gene. The V gene is TRBV7-2, the J gene TRBJ2-1; weak D call: TRBD2 (7 bases). Looked up from germline, CDR1 is SGHTA and CDR2 is FQGNSA. This CDR3 region has 15 residues. V was pared by 1 base and J by 7 bases, with 14 bases between. This CDR3 is CASSLVTGGGNEQFF. CDR3 DNA (partial): TGTGCCAGCAGCTTAGTAACGGGGGGCGGGAATGAG.

To note about this clone: The read comes to an end 3 residues before the CDR3 does, leaving the germline J gene to fill in the end. The chain combines TRBV18 with TRBJ2-7; D might be TRBD1 (6 bases). The CDR3 covers 15 residues. The germline CDR1 and CDR2 sequences are KGHSH and LQKENI. Trimming took 4 bases from V and 3 from J, leaving 16 bases between them. CDR3 DNA, as far as it was read: TGTGCCAGCTCACGTCCGTGGACAGACCTCTACGAG. Translated: CASSRPWTDLYE. The CDR3 in full is CASSRPWTDLYEQYF.

This clone was counted at least ten times. The read falls 3 residues short of the CDR3 end, and the missing part is taken from the germline J gene. V gene TRBV20-1 combines with J gene TRBJ2-6; 8 bases map to TRBD1. The CDR3 runs 15 residues. Trimming took 4 bases from V and 1 from J; bases not matched to a gene: 3. Germline loops: CDR1 DFQATT, CDR2 SNEGSKA (reference sequence). The CDR3 protein is CSANRGYSGANVLTF. The CDR3 bases that were read are TGCAGTGCTAACAGGGGGTATTCTGGGGCCAACGTC.

The sample holds a few counts of this clone. The read ends 3 residues shy of where the CDR3 ends; the end is completed using the germline J gene. This sequence joins TRBV5-5 and TRBJ2-5; D ambiguous. The CDR3 totals 13 residues. CDR1 is SGHKS and CDR2 is YYEKEE in the germline V gene (reference sequence). V was pared by 4 bases and J by 4 bases, with 11 bases between. Incomplete CDR3 DNA: TGTGCCAGCAGCATAGGGTATTTAGAGACC. It specifies CASSIGYLET. The whole CDR3 sequence is CASSIGYLETQYF.

As regards this clone: Coverage ceases 3 residues before the CDR3 finishes, and the germline J gene fills in the end. The chain combines TRBV11-2 with TRBJ2-3, with D possibly being TRBD2 (6 bases). The germline V and J ends were trimmed by 5 bases and 6 bases, with 15 bases remaining between them. CDR1 and CDR2 from the germline V gene are SGHAT and FQNNGV. The CDR3 has 14 amino acids. The part of the CDR3 DNA that was read is TGTGCCAGCAGCCCCGGACTATCCGCGGATACG. As protein: CASSPGLSADT. The CDR3 as a whole reads CASSPGLSADTQYF.

A few counts support this clone. The read finishes 3 residues shy of the CDR3 end, and the germline J gene is used to complete it. The rearrangement joins TRBV7-2 to TRBJ2-7; D gene uncertain. The V gene lost 7 bases and the J gene lost 4 bases, with 8 bases spanning the gap. The CDR3 spans 11 residues. Per the germline V gene, CDR1 is SGHTA and CDR2 is FQGNSA. The DNA read from the CDR3 is TGTGCCAGCACCCCCGGGTACGAG. It specifies CASTPGYE. The entire CDR3 sequence reads CASTPGYEQYF.